This TCR beta chain derives from a study of cytomegalovirus exposure and HLA in healthy donors. About the study: Falling in the Caucasian-associated ancestry cluster were 81% of about 400 genotyped donors. Points from the study as a whole: In vitro experiments confirmed that three CMV-associated chains were specific for CMV antigens.

The CDR3 contains 14 residues. The germline CDR1 and CDR2 sequences are SGHRS and YFSETQ. With 6 bases removed from V and 4 bases from J, the gap between germline ends came to 16 bases. On this clone itself: Its antigen is currently unknown.

PCR used 60 Vbeta primers and 13 Jbeta primers. The table came from immunoSEQ multiplex PCR; TCRdb's copy has only in-frame clones and leaves some out. This sample yields 250,000 to 350,000 clones, of which approximately 90% are seen a single time; less than 4.5% belongs to the top ten. The specimen was PBMCs. V usage is TRBV5-1 and J usage is TRBJ1-2; a possible D gene is TRBD1 (5 bases). The receptor was isolated from a man in his forties in good health and CMV-seropositive. In nucleotides, the CDR3 is TGCGCCAGCACCCCCGTCGGGGGTAGCTATGGCTACACCTTC. This sequence encodes CASTPVGGSYGYTF.